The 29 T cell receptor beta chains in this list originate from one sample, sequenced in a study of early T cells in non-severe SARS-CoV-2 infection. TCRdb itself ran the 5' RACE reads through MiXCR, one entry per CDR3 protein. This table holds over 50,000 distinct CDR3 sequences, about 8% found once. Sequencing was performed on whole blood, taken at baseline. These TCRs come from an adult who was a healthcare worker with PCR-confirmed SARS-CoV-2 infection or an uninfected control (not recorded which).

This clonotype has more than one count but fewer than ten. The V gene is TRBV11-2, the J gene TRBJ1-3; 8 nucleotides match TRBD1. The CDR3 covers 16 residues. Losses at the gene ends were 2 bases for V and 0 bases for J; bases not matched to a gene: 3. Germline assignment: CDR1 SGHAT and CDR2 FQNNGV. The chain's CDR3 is CASSLWDRPSGNTIYF. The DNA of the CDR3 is TGTGCCAGCAGCTTATGGGACAGGCCCTCTGGAAACACCATATATTTT.

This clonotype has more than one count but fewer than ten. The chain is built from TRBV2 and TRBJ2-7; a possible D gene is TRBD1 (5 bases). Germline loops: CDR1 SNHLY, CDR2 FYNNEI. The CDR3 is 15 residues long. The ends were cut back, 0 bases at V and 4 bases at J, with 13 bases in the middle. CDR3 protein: CASSEAAQGAYEQYF. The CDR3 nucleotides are TGTGCCAGCAGTGAAGCAGCCCAGGGTGCTTACGAGCAGTACTTC.

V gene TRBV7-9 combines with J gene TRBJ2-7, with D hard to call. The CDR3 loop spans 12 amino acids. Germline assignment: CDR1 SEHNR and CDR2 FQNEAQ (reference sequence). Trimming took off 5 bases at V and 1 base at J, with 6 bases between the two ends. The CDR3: CASSGLSYEQYF. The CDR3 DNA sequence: TGTGCCAGCAGCGGGTTGTCCTACGAGCAGTACTTC. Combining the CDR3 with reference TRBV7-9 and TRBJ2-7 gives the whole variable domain DTGVSQNPRHKITKRGQNVTFRCDPISEHNRLYWYRQTLGQGPEFLTYFQNEAQLEKSRLLSDRFSAERPKGSFSTLEIQRTEQGDSAMYLCASSGLSYEQYFGPGTRLTVT.

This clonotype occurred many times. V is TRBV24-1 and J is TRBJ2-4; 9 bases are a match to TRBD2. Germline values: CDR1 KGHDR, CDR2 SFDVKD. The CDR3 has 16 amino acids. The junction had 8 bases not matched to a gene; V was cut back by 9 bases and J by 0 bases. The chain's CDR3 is CATSPSGNEAKNIQYF. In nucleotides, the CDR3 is TGTGCCACCTCTCCTAGCGGGAATGAAGCCAAAAACATTCAGTACTTC.

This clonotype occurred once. The CDR3: CSVEDLGQGNEQYF. As DNA, the CDR3 is TGCAGCGTTGAAGATCTCGGACAGGGGAACGAGCAGTACTTC. The chain recombines TRBV29-1 with TRBJ2-7; TRBD1 matches 9 bases. V gave up 0 bases and J gave up 5 bases; unmatched junction bases: 5. Per the germline V gene, CDR1 is SQVTM and CDR2 is ANQGSEA. This CDR3 is built from 14 residues.

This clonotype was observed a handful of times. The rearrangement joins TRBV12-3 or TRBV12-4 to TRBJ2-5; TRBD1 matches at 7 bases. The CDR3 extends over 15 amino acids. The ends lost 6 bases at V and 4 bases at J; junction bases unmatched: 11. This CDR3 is CASSRQGTQGETQYF. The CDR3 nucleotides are TGTGCCAGCAGCCGACAGGGCACCCAGGGAGAGACCCAGTACTTC.

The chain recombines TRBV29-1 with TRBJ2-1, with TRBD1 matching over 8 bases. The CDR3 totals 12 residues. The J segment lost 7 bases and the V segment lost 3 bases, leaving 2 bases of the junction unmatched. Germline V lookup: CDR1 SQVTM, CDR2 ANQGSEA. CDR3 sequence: CSVEGQENEQFF. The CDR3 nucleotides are TGCAGCGTTGAGGGACAGGAGAATGAGCAGTTCTTC.

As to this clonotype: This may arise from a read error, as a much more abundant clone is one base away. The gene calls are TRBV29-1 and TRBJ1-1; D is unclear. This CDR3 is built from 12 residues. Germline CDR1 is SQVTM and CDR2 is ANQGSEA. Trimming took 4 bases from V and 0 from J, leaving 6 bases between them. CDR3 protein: CSVVILNTEAFF. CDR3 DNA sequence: TGCAGCGTTGTTATTCTGAACACTGAAGCTTTCTTT.

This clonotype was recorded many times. Written as DNA, the CDR3 is TGTGCCAGCAGCCTACAGGGAGAGAACACTGAAGCTTTCTTT. Encoded protein: CASSLQGENTEAFF. The gene calls are TRBV2 and TRBJ1-1; tentative D call: TRBD1 (6 bases). The germline CDR1 and CDR2 sequences are SNHLY and FYNNEI. This CDR3 is built from 14 residues. Trimming left V 6 bases short and J 1 base short, with 12 bases between.

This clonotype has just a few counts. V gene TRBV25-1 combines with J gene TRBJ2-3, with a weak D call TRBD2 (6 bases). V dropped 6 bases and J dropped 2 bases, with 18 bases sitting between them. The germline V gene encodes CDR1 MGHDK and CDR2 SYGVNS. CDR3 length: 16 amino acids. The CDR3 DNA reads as TGTGCCAGCAGCGATGCCGGGAGATACCTCACAGATACGCAGTATTTT. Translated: CASSDAGRYLTDTQYF. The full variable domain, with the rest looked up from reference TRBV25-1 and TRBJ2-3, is EADIYQTPRYLVIGTGKKITLECSQTMGHDKMYWYQQDPGMELHLIHYSYGVNSTEKGDLSSESTVSRIRTEHFPLTLESARPSHTSQYLCASSDAGRYLTDTQYFGPGTRLTVL.

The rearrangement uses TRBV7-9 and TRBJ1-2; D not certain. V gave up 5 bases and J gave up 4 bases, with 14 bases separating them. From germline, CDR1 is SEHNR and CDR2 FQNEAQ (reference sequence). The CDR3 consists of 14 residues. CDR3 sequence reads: CASSPLVLPYGYTF. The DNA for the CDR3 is TGTGCCAGCAGCCCCCTTGTCCTCCCCTATGGCTACACCTTC.

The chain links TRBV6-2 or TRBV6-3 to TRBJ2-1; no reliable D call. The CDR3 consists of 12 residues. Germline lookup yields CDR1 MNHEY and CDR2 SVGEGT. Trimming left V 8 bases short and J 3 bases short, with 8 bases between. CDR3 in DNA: TGTGCCAGCGGCCAGGTCTACAATGAGCAGTTCTTC. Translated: CASGQVYNEQFF.

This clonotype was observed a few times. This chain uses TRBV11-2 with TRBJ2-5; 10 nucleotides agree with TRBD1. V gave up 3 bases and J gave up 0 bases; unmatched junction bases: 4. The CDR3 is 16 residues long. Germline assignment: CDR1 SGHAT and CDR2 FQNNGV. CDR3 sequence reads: CASSFPGQGYQETQYF. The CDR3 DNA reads TGTGCCAGCAGCTTCCCGGGACAGGGGTACCAAGAGACCCAGTACTTC.

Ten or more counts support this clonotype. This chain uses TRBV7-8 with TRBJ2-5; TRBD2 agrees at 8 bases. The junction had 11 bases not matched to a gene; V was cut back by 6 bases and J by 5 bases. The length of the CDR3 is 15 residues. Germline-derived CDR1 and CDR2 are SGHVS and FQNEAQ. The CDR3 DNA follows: TGTGCCAGCAGATTGACTCCGGGACTAGTGGAGACCCAGTACTTC. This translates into CASRLTPGLVETQYF.

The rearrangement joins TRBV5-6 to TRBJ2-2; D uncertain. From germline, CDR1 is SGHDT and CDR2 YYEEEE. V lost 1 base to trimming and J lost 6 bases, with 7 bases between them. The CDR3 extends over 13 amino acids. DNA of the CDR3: TGTGCCAGCAGCTTGACAAGGGCCGGGGAGCTGTTTTTT. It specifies CASSLTRAGELFF. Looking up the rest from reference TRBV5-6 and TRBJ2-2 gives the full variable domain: DAGVTQSPTHLIKTRGQQVTLRCSPKSGHDTVSWYQQALGQGPQFIFQYYEEEERQRGNFPDRFSGHQFPNYSSELNVNALLLGDSALYLCASSLTRAGELFFGEGSRLTVL.

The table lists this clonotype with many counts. The CDR3 is CASGVSETQYF. In DNA, the CDR3 is TGTGCCAGCGGCGTTTCAGAGACCCAGTACTTC. This chain connects TRBV6-1 to TRBJ2-5; D remains unclear. Per germline, CDR1 MNHNS and CDR2 SASEGT. V lost 8 bases and J 4 bases, leaving 8 bases between the germline ends. This CDR3 contains 11 residues.

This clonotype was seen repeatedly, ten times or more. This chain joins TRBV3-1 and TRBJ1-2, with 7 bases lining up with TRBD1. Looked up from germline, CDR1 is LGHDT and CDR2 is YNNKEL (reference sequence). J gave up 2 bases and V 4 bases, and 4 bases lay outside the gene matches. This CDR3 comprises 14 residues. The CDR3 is CASSPGTANYGYTF. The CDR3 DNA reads TGTGCCAGCAGCCCCGGGACAGCGAACTATGGCTACACCTTC.

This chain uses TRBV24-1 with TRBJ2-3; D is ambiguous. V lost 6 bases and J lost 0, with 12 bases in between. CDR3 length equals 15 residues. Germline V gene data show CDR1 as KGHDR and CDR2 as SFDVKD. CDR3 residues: CATSKSITSTDTQYF. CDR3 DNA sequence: TGTGCCACCAGTAAATCTATTACTAGCACAGATACGCAGTATTTT.

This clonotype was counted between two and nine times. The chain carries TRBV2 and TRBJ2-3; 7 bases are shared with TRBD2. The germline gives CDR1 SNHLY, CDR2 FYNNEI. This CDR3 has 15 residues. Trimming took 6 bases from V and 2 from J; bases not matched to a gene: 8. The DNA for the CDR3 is TGTGCCAGCAGCCCCGACGGACTAGACACAGATACGCAGTATTTT. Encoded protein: CASSPDGLDTDTQYF.

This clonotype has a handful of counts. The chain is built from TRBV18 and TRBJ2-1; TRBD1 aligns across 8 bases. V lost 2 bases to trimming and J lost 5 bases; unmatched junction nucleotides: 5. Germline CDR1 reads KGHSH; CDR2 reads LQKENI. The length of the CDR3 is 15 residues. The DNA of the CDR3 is TGTGCCAGCTCACCAGACAGGGGAAAGGACAATGAGCAGTTCTTC. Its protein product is CASSPDRGKDNEQFF.

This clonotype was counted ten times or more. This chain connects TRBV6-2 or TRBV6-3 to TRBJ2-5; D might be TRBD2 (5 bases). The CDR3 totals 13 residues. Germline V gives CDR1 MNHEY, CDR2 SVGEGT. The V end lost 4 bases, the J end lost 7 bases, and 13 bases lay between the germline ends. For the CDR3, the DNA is TGTGCCAGCAGTTTTTCACAGCGGAGGACCCAGTACTTC. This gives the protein CASSFSQRRTQYF.

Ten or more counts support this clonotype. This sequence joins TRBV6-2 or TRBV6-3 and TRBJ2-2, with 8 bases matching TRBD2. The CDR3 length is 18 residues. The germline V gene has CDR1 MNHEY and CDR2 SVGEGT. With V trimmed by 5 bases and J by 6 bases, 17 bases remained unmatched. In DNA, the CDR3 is TGTGCCAGCAGTCACTTGGGTAAAACGGAGCGGGAGTCCGGGGAGCTGTTTTTT. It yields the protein CASSHLGKTERESGELFF.

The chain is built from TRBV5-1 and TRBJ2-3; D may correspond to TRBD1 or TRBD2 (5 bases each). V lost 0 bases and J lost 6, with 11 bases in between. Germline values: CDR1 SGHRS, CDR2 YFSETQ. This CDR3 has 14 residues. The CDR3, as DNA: TGCGCCAGCAGCTTGGGGGACGCCGCGGATACGCAGTATTTT. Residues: CASSLGDAADTQYF.

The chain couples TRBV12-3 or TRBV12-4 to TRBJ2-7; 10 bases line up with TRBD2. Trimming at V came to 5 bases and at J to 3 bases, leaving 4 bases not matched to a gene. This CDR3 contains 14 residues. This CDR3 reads CASSLLAGVYEQYF. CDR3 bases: TGTGCCAGCAGTCTTCTAGCGGGAGTCTACGAGCAGTACTTC.

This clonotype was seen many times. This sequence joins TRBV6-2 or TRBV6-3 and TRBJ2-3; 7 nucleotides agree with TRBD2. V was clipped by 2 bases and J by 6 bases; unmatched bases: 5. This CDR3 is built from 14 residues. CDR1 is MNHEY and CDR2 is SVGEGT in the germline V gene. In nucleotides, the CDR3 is TGTGCCAGCAGTTACCCCGGGACTACGGATACGCAGTATTTT. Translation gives CASSYPGTTDTQYF.

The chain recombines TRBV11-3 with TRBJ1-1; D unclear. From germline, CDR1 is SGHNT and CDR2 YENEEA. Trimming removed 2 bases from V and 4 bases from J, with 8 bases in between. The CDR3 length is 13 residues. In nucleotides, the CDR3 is TGTGCCAGCAGCTTATCTGGACGCACTGAAGCTTTCTTT. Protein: CASSLSGRTEAFF.

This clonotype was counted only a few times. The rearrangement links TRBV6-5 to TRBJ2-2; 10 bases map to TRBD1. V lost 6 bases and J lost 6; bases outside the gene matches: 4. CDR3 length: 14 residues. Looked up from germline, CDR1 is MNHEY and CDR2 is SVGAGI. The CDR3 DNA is TGTGCCAGCAGACGGGGACAGGGGTCCGGGGAGCTGTTTTTT. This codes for CASRRGQGSGELFF.

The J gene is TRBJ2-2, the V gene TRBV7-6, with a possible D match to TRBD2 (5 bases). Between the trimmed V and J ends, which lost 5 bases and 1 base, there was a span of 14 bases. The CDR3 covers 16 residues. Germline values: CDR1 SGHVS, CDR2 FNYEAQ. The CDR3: CASSQRYGKNTGELFF. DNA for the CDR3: TGTGCCAGCAGCCAGAGGTACGGGAAGAACACCGGGGAGCTGTTTTTT.

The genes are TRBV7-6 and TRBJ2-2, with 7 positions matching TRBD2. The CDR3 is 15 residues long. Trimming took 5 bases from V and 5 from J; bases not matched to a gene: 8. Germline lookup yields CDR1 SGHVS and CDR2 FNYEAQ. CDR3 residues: CASSQIRGETGELFF. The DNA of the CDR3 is TGTGCCAGCAGCCAGATCCGGGGGGAGACCGGGGAGCTGTTTTTT.